The TCR beta chain described here comes from a study of cytomegalovirus exposure and HLA in healthy donors. Study summary: Later analysis reported that the roughly 120 validation repertoires shared the platform of the 650 to 700 first-cohort repertoires. Study observations and caveats: Subsequent analysis found a tendency for first-cohort TCR clusters to co-occur within the 120 validation repertoires. Cytomegalovirus-associated TCR beta chains were listed, numbering around 150. Across donors, most TCRs were seen rarely, yet some public ones were widespread.

Method: immunoSEQ multiplex PCR; TCRdb's copy keeps in-frame clones and lacks some. The repertoire holds some 140,000 clones, with 75% to 90% as singletons. V dropped 1 base and J dropped 4 bases, with 11 bases sitting between them. CDR1 and CDR2 (germline): SGHVS, FQNEAQ. The CDR3 contains 14 residues. Concerning this clone: The antigen is undetermined.

Sequencing was done on a sample of PBMCs. The chain links TRBV7-8 to TRBJ2-7; TRBD1 might be the D (6 bases). The sequence derives from a man between 18 and 35 years old in good health and CMV-seropositive. CDR3 sequence (DNA): TGTGCCAGCAGCTTAGAAGGACAGAGATACGAGCAGTACTTC. This gives the protein CASSLEGQRYEQYF.